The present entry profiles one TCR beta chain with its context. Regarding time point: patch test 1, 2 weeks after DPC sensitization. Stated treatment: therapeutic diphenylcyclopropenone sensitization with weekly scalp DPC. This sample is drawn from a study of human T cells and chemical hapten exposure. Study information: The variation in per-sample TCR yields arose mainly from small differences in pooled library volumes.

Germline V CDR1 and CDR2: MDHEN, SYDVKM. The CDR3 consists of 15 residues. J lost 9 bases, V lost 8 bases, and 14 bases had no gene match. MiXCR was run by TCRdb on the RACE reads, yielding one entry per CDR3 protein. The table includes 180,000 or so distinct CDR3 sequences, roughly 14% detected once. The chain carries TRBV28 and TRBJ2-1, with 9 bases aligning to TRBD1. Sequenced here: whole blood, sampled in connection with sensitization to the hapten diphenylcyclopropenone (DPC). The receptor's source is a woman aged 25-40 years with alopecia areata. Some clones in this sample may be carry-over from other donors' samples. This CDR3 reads CASPPDRGDRSEQFF. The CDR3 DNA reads TGTGCCAGCCCACCCGACAGGGGGGATCGTAGTGAGCAGTTCTTC.